The 21 T cell receptor beta chains below come from one sample, sequenced in a study of blood T cell repertoires in COVID-19. Some clones are missing from TCRdb's copy, which holds only in-frame ones; the method was immunoSEQ multiplex PCR. The repertoire holds some 210,000 clones, with around 91% as singletons. Sequenced: peripheral blood. These receptor sequences come from a woman aged 40 to 50 with acute or convalescent COVID-19.

V and J are TRBV19 and TRBJ1-2; D possibly corresponds to TRBD1 (6 bases). V lost 7 bases, J lost 6 bases, and 18 bases lay in between. There are 14 residues in the CDR3. CDR1 is LNHDA and CDR2 is SQIVND in the germline V gene (reference sequence). The CDR3 region is CASTSVRGAHGYTF. The CDR3 nucleotides are TGTGCCAGTACCTCAGTCCGGGGGGCGCATGGCTACACCTTC.

The J gene is TRBJ2-1, the V gene TRBV19; 9 bases align to TRBD2. CDR1 and CDR2 from the germline V gene are LNHDA and SQIVND (reference sequence). After removal of 5 bases from V and 3 bases from J, the junction contained 5 bases not matched to a gene. CDR3 size: 15 residues. The CDR3 reads CASSERTSVYNEQFF. The CDR3, as DNA: TGTGCCAGTAGTGAGAGGACTAGCGTCTACAATGAGCAGTTCTTC.

In this sample, this clone turned up once. The chain is built from TRBV29-1 and TRBJ1-1; D gene unclear. From germline, CDR1 is SQVTM and CDR2 ANQGSEA. Trimming removed 7 bases from V and 1 base from J, with 10 bases in between. This CDR3 comprises 12 residues. For the CDR3, the DNA is TGCAGCGCCCCTGGGCAGAACACTGAAGCTTTCTTT. Translating gives CSAPGQNTEAFF. Variable domain in full (rest from reference TRBV29-1 and TRBJ1-1): SAVISQKPSRDICQRGTSLTIQCQVDSQVTMMFWYRQQPGQSLTLIATANQGSEATYESGFVIDKFPISRPNLTFSTLTVSNMSPEDSSIYLCSAPGQNTEAFFGQGTRLTVV.

The rearrangement links TRBV18 to TRBJ1-3, with 10 nucleotides matching TRBD1. With 0 bases clipped from V and 0 bases from J, the junction kept 2 bases outside the gene matches. Per germline, CDR1 KGHSH and CDR2 LQKENI. This CDR3 region has 17 residues. The DNA for the CDR3 is TGTGCCAGCTCACCACCGTGGACAGGGGGCTCTGGAAACACCATATATTTT. It codes for CASSPPWTGGSGNTIYF. The entire variable domain, with the rest obtained from reference TRBV18 and TRBJ1-3, is as follows: NAGVMQNPRHLVRRRGQEARLRCSPMKGHSHVYWYRQLPEEGLKFMVYLQKENIIDESGMPKERFSAEFPKEGPSILRIQQVVRGDSAAYFCASSPPWTGGSGNTIYFGEGSWLTVV.

This chain joins TRBV5-5 and TRBJ2-5, with 7 nucleotides matching TRBD1. V shed 7 bases and J 1 base; nucleotides not matched to a gene: 4. This CDR3 is built from 13 residues. The V gene's germline CDR1 is SGHKS and CDR2 YYEKEE (reference sequence). The CDR3 region has the DNA TGTGCCAGCCGACAGGGTTTCCAAGAGACCCAGTACTTC. Residues: CASRQGFQETQYF.

The chain recombines TRBV24-1 with TRBJ1-3, with D perhaps TRBD1 (6 bases). In germline, CDR1 is KGHDR, CDR2 SFDVKD. This CDR3 contains 19 residues. The V and J ends lost 0 bases and 0 bases respectively, with 17 bases between them. This CDR3 reads CATSDLDYQGTGSGNTIYF. CDR3 nucleotides: TGTGCCACCAGTGATTTGGACTATCAGGGGACGGGCTCTGGAAACACCATATATTTT.

V is TRBV5-1 and J is TRBJ1-1; TRBD1 matches 11 bases. V lost 4 bases to trimming and J lost 5 bases; unmatched junction nucleotides: 10. In germline, CDR1 is SGHRS, CDR2 YFSETQ. CDR3 length equals 16 residues. The CDR3 bases are TGCGCCAGCAGCGGAGGGACAGGGGGAAGCAGGACTGAAGCTTTCTTT. The encoded protein is CASSGGTGGSRTEAFF.

This clone was observed a few times. The rearrangement links TRBV6-6 to TRBJ2-5, with TRBD1 matching 8 bases. Germline CDR1 reads MNHNY; CDR2 reads SVGAGI (reference sequence). Trimming took 5 bases from V and 4 from J; bases not matched to a gene: 6. This CDR3 spans 14 amino acids. The CDR3, as DNA: TGTGCCAGCAGTCCAAGGACAGGGCTAGAGACCCAGTACTTC. This gives the protein CASSPRTGLETQYF.

The chain combines TRBV5-1 with TRBJ1-1; D is uncertain. This CDR3 comprises 13 residues. Germline V gene data show CDR1 as SGHRS and CDR2 as YFSETQ. V lost 1 base, J lost 7 bases, and 11 bases lay in between. The CDR3 loop reads CASSLLRGFEAFF. DNA for the CDR3: TGCGCCAGCAGCTTGTTACGAGGATTTGAAGCTTTCTTT.

The CDR3 loop reads CATSDSRGAGEVQHF. DNA for the CDR3: TGTGCCACCAGTGATTCTCGCGGGGCTGGGGAGGTCCAGCATTTT. The chain couples TRBV24-1 to TRBJ1-5; TRBD1 is a possible D gene (5 bases). Germline V CDR1 and CDR2: KGHDR, SFDVKD. Trimming removed 2 bases at V and 12 bases at J, with 19 bases between. The CDR3 consists of 15 residues.

The chain joins TRBV3-1 (or the pseudogene TRBV3-2) to TRBJ1-1, with 9 bases matching TRBD1. Germline V gene data show CDR1 as LGHDT and CDR2 as YNNKEL (reference sequence). The CDR3 covers 14 residues. V trimming: 1 base; J trimming: 5 bases; junction bases outside the gene matches: 2. The CDR3 spells CASSQATGGTEAFF. The CDR3 DNA reads as TGTGCCAGCAGCCAAGCGACAGGGGGGACTGAAGCTTTCTTT.

This chain connects TRBV3-1 (or the pseudogene TRBV3-2) to TRBJ1-1; unclear D gene. V was cut by 5 bases and J by 4 bases, with 11 bases left in between. The CDR3 runs to 13 residues. CDR1 is LGHDT, CDR2 YNNKEL, per germline (reference sequence). CDR3 protein: CASSNGLATEAFF. The CDR3, as DNA: TGTGCCAGCAGCAACGGACTCGCCACTGAAGCTTTCTTT.

This clone was found a few times. The chain is built from TRBV3-1 (or the pseudogene TRBV3-2) and TRBJ2-2; 9 bases fit TRBD2. Germline CDR1 LGHDT, CDR2 YNNKEL (reference sequence). The V and J ends lost 2 bases and 4 bases, in that order; junction bases with no gene match: 11. The CDR3 spans 18 residues. For the CDR3, the DNA is TGTGCCAGCAGCCAATTTCCAGCGGGGGGCCCAATCACCGGGGAGCTGTTTTTT. The encoded protein is CASSQFPAGGPITGELFF.

A single count supports this clone. The chain carries TRBV5-1 and TRBJ1-1, with 8 nucleotides matching TRBD1. With 0 bases clipped from V and 4 bases from J, the junction kept 8 bases outside the gene matches. From germline, CDR1 is SGHRS and CDR2 YFSETQ. The CDR3 length is 16 residues. CDR3 DNA: TGCGCCAGCAGCTTGGTCTCAGGGGGCTCGGGCACTGAAGCTTTCTTT. This translates into CASSLVSGGSGTEAFF.

This clone has a count of ten or more. This specimen includes other DNA sequences encoding the same CDR3. The chain employs TRBV3-1 (or the pseudogene TRBV3-2) and TRBJ1-1; D possibly corresponds to TRBD1 (5 bases). Between the trimmed V and J ends, which lost 0 bases and 4 bases, there was a span of 6 bases. Germline V gene lookup returns CDR1 LGHDT and CDR2 YNNKEL (reference sequence). This CDR3 is 13 amino acids long. Written as DNA, the CDR3 is TGTGCCAGCAGCCAAGAGGGGGGCACTGAAGCTTTCTTT. Translated, it gives CASSQEGGTEAFF.

V usage is TRBV7-3 and J usage is TRBJ1-2, with 7 bases lining up with TRBD1. The CDR3 totals 14 residues. Germline V gene data show CDR1 as SGHTA and CDR2 as FQGTGA. J gave up 8 bases and V 5 bases, and 11 bases lay outside the gene matches. The CDR3 region is CASSEGQRGGGYTF. CDR3 bases: TGTGCCAGCAGCGAGGGACAGCGAGGAGGGGGCTACACCTTC.

V and J are TRBV11-3 and TRBJ2-3; 9 bases match TRBD1. With V trimmed by 8 bases and J by 6 bases, 12 bases remained unmatched. Germline V gene data show CDR1 as SGHNT and CDR2 as YENEEA. This CDR3 has 15 residues. CDR3 in DNA: TGTGCCAGCTCCCAACCCGGACAGGGGTTGGATACGCAGTATTTT. Its protein product is CASSQPGQGLDTQYF. Drawing the rest from reference TRBV11-3 and TRBJ2-3, the complete variable domain is EAGVVQSPRYKIIEKKQPVAFWCNPISGHNTLYWYLQNLGQGPELLIRYENEEAVDDSQLPKDRFSAERLKGVDSTLKIQPAELGDSAVYLCASSQPGQGLDTQYFGPGTRLTVL.

V gene TRBV3-1 (or the pseudogene TRBV3-2) combines with J gene TRBJ1-1; D is ambiguous. Germline CDR1 and CDR2: LGHDT and YNNKEL (reference sequence). The length of the CDR3 is 13 residues. Trimming removed 1 base at V and 11 bases at J, with 14 bases between. CDR3 sequence reads: CASSQGGLPEAFF. The CDR3 DNA sequence: TGTGCCAGCAGCCAAGGCGGCCTCCCGGAGGCTTTCTTT.

The rearrangement uses TRBV6-1 and TRBJ1-2; the D is unclear. V gave up 1 base and J gave up 4 bases, with 4 bases separating them. Per the germline V gene, CDR1 is MNHNS and CDR2 is SASEGT. There are 12 residues in the CDR3. CDR3 coding DNA: TGTGCCAGCAGTGAAGACGGCTATGGCTACACCTTC. Protein product: CASSEDGYGYTF.

The chain carries TRBV4-1 and TRBJ1-5; D remains unclear. CDR1 is MGHRA and CDR2 is YSYEKL in the germline V gene. The CDR3 covers 16 residues. The ends were cut back, 1 base at V and 2 bases at J, with 12 bases in the middle. The CDR3 loop is CASSQGGPLGNQPQHF. Written as DNA, the CDR3 is TGCGCCAGCAGCCAAGGCGGGCCGTTGGGCAATCAGCCCCAGCATTTT.

This clone occurred once. A read error may produce the germline difference seen at one junction end. The V gene is TRBV11-2, the J gene TRBJ2-4; 10 positions match TRBD2. CDR3 length equals 14 residues. Germline V lookup: CDR1 SGHAT, CDR2 FQNNGV. The CDR3 nucleotides read TGTGCCAGCAGCTTTGGCCTAGCGGGGGCCCCGTCGGACTTC. This encodes CASSFGLAGAPSDF.